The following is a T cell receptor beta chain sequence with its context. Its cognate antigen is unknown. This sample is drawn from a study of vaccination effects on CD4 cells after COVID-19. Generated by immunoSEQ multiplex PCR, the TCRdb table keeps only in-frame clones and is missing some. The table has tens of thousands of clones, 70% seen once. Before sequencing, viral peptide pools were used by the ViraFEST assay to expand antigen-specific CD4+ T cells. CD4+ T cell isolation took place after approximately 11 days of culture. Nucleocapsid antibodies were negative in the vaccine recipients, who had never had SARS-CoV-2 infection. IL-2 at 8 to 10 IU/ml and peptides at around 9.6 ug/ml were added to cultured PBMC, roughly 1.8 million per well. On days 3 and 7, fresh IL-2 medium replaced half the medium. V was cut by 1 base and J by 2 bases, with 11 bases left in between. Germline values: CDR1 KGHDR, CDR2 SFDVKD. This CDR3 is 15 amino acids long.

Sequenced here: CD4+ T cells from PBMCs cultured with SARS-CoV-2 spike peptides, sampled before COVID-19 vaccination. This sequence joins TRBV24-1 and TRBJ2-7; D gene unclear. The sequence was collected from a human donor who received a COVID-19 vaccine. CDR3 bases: TGTGCCACCAGTGATTTTCGGAACCAGACCTACGAGCAGTACTTC. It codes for CATSDFRNQTYEQYF.